The 32 T cell receptor beta chains reported below all come from one sample, sequenced in a study of cytomegalovirus exposure and HLA in healthy donors. PCR involved 60 Vbeta and 13 Jbeta primers. Using immunoSEQ multiplex PCR, the repertoire was profiled, and TCRdb retains in-frame clones only, with some absent. The data show 90,000 to 100,000 clones, with roughly four fifths seen just once and 7.7% held by the top ten. The source material was PBMCs. These receptors were collected from a female donor in good health and CMV-seronegative.

The CDR3 nucleotides read TGTGCCAGCAGCTCCGGGACAGGCGCCTACGAGCAGTACTTC. It codes for CASSSGTGAYEQYF. The chain combines TRBV7-2 with TRBJ2-7; 8 positions agree with TRBD1. The CDR3 is made up of 14 amino acids. Trimming took 4 bases from V and 2 from J; bases not matched to a gene: 4. Germline V gene data show CDR1 as SGHTA and CDR2 as FQGNSA.

This clone was counted between two and nine times. The gene calls are TRBV5-1 and TRBJ2-7; TRBD1 matches 8 bases. Trimming took 3 bases from V and 4 from J; bases not matched to a gene: 6. Germline V lookup: CDR1 SGHRS, CDR2 YFSETQ. The CDR3 is 14 amino acids. CDR3 nucleotide sequence: TGCGCCAGCAGCTCGGGACAGGAGATTTACGAGCAGTACTTC. Its protein product is CASSSGQEIYEQYF.

The V call is TRBV5-4, the J call TRBJ2-5, with 10 bases lining up with TRBD1. The CDR3 length is 17 residues. Trimming took 1 base from V and 5 from J; bases not matched to a gene: 11. Germline lookup yields CDR1 SGHNT and CDR2 YYREEE (reference sequence). CDR3 region: CASSLYLGTGVVETQYF. In nucleotides, the CDR3 is TGTGCCAGCAGCTTGTACCTCGGGACAGGGGTGGTGGAGACCCAGTACTTC.

About this clone: One junction end disagrees with the germline gene, perhaps due to a read error. The V and J genes are TRBV7-9 and TRBJ1-4, with D possibly matching TRBD1 (5 bases). The CDR3 length is 16 residues. Germline-derived CDR1 and CDR2 are SEHNR and FQNEAQ (reference sequence). CDR3 sequence: CSSSLALTGANEKLFF. In DNA, the CDR3 is TGTTCCAGCAGCTTAGCCCTCACAGGAGCAAATGAAAAACTGTTTTTT.

The genes are TRBV9 and TRBJ2-3; tentative D call: TRBD1 (6 bases). CDR3 length: 15 amino acids. Trimming shortened V by 3 bases and J by 0 bases, and 11 bases separated the two germline ends. Germline lookup yields CDR1 SGDLS and CDR2 YYNGEE. CDR3 sequence: CASSATGFSTDTQYF. CDR3 DNA sequence: TGTGCCAGCAGCGCAACAGGGTTTAGCACAGATACGCAGTATTTT.

This chain links TRBV6-5 with TRBJ2-5, with 7 nucleotides matching TRBD1. This CDR3 comprises 15 residues. Germline V gene data show CDR1 as MNHEY and CDR2 as SVGAGI. The V and J ends lost 4 bases and 3 bases, in that order; junction bases with no gene match: 8. The CDR3 DNA reads as TGTGCCAGCAGTTTCTTGACAGGGAGAGAAGAGACCCAGTACTTC. Amino acid sequence: CASSFLTGREETQYF.

The V and J genes are TRBV5-6 and TRBJ1-1; D perhaps matches TRBD1 (5 bases). Germline assignment: CDR1 SGHDT and CDR2 YYEEEE. V lost 2 bases and J 0 bases, leaving 8 bases between the germline ends. The CDR3 has 14 amino acids. Here the CDR3 reads CASSFQGMNTEAFF. CDR3 nucleotides: TGTGCCAGCAGCTTTCAGGGCATGAACACTGAAGCTTTCTTT.

The V and J genes are TRBV5-6 and TRBJ1-1; 7 bases line up with TRBD1. The germline gives CDR1 SGHDT, CDR2 YYEEEE. The V gene end was trimmed by 1 base and the J gene end by 1 base; junction bases not matched to a gene: 4. CDR3 length: 15 amino acids. For the CDR3, the DNA is TGTGCCAGCAGCTTGCCGGACAGGTCGAACACTGAAGCTTTCTTT. Residues: CASSLPDRSNTEAFF.

The chain combines TRBV20-1 with TRBJ1-2; no clear D gene. This CDR3 has 10 amino acids. In germline, CDR1 is DFQATT, CDR2 SNEGSKA (reference sequence). Deletions cut 6 bases from V and 2 bases from J, with 4 bases between. Here the CDR3 DNA reads TGCAGTGCCCAGAACTATGGCTACACCTTC. It translates to CSAQNYGYTF.

This rearrangement joins TRBV19 to TRBJ2-5, with TRBD1 as a possible D gene (5 bases). CDR1 is LNHDA, CDR2 SQIVND, per germline (reference sequence). V lost 0 bases and J 5 bases, leaving 10 bases between the germline ends. The CDR3 covers 14 residues. CDR3 protein: CASSIDRVVETQYF. CDR3 sequence (DNA): TGTGCCAGTAGTATAGACAGGGTGGTGGAGACCCAGTACTTC.

This clone has only one observation. This chain links TRBV9 with TRBJ2-1, with TRBD2 as a possible D gene (5 bases). Deletions cut 0 bases from V and 10 bases from J, with 14 bases between. The CDR3 has 14 residues. Germline CDR1 SGDLS, CDR2 YYNGEE. The CDR3 loop reads CASSVGLTTHEQFF. The CDR3 DNA sequence: TGTGCCAGCAGCGTAGGACTAACCACTCACGAGCAGTTCTTC. The full variable domain, in which reference TRBV9 and TRBJ2-1 provide the parts outside the CDR3, is DSGVTQTPKHLITATGQRVTLRCSPRSGDLSVYWYQQSLDQGLQFLIQYYNGEERAKGNILERFSAQQFPDLHSELNLSSLELGDSALYFCASSVGLTTHEQFFGPGTRLTVL.

The gene calls are TRBV18 and TRBJ2-3; D might be TRBD1 (5 bases). The V gene lost 3 bases and the J gene lost 2 bases, with 9 bases spanning the gap. Germline V lookup: CDR1 KGHSH, CDR2 LQKENI. The CDR3 consists of 14 residues. CDR3 bases: TGTGCCAGCTCACCTCGACAGACCACAGATACGCAGTATTTT. The encoded protein is CASSPRQTTDTQYF. The full variable domain, rest sourced from reference TRBV18 and TRBJ2-3, is NAGVMQNPRHLVRRRGQEARLRCSPMKGHSHVYWYRQLPEEGLKFMVYLQKENIIDESGMPKERFSAEFPKEGPSILRIQQVVRGDSAAYFCASSPRQTTDTQYFGPGTRLTVL.

The chain recombines TRBV19 with TRBJ2-5, with D maybe TRBD1 (6 bases). CDR1 is LNHDA and CDR2 is SQIVND in the germline V gene (reference sequence). V was clipped by 5 bases and J by 0 bases, with 7 bases between them. The length of the CDR3 is 13 residues. The chain's CDR3 is CASSGTNQETQYF. CDR3 bases: TGTGCCAGTAGTGGGACAAACCAAGAGACCCAGTACTTC. The whole variable domain, filled in from reference TRBV19 and TRBJ2-5, reads DGGITQSPKYLFRKEGQNVTLSCEQNLNHDAMYWYRQDPGQGLRLIYYSQIVNDFQKGDIAEGYSVSREKKESFPLTVTSAQKNPTAFYLCASSGTNQETQYFGPGTRLLVL.

The CDR3 DNA sequence: TGTGCCAGCAGCCCCCCGGACAGGGTTCAAGAGACCCAGTACTTC. Residues: CASSPPDRVQETQYF. The chain carries TRBV21-1 and TRBJ2-5; the D call TRBD1 from the table was never checked on the DNA. TRBV21-1 is flagged as a pseudogene. This CDR3 spans 15 amino acids.

J is TRBJ1-1 and V is TRBV19; TRBD1 is a possible D gene (5 bases). CDR3 length: 13 residues. Germline-derived CDR1 and CDR2 are LNHDA and SQIVND (reference sequence). The V gene lost 2 bases and the J gene lost 3 bases, with 7 bases spanning the gap. CDR3 in amino acids: CASSISRDTEAFF. For the CDR3, the DNA is TGTGCCAGTAGTATAAGCAGGGACACTGAAGCTTTCTTT. Full variable domain (remainder filled in from reference TRBV19 and TRBJ1-1): DGGITQSPKYLFRKEGQNVTLSCEQNLNHDAMYWYRQDPGQGLRLIYYSQIVNDFQKGDIAEGYSVSREKKESFPLTVTSAQKNPTAFYLCASSISRDTEAFFGQGTRLTVV.

The rearrangement links TRBV4-3 to TRBJ1-1; TRBD1 matches 8 bases. The CDR3 has 13 residues. V dropped 5 bases and J dropped 8; count of bases not matched to a gene: 7. Germline lookup yields CDR1 LGHNA and CDR2 YSLEER. CDR3 region: CASSTRTGLEAFF. CDR3 nucleotide sequence: TGCGCCAGCAGCACCCGGACAGGGCTGGAAGCTTTCTTT.

J is TRBJ2-7 and V is TRBV5-1; TRBD1 agrees at 7 bases. The CDR3 totals 15 residues. After removal of 3 bases from V and 5 bases from J, the junction contained 11 bases not matched to a gene. Looked up from germline, CDR1 is SGHRS and CDR2 is YFSETQ. The DNA for the CDR3 is TGCGCCAGCAGCTCCCGTGACAGGGTGATGGACGAGCAGTACTTC. Protein sequence: CASSSRDRVMDEQYF.

The chain is built from TRBV6-4 and TRBJ1-1; D unclear. V lost 7 bases, J lost 0 bases, and 9 bases lay in between. The CDR3 consists of 13 residues. The germline V gene encodes CDR1 MRHNA and CDR2 SNTAGT. CDR3 protein: CASTREMNTEAFF. The CDR3 DNA is TGTGCCAGCACCCGGGAGATGAACACTGAAGCTTTCTTT.

This chain connects TRBV27 to TRBJ1-1; 10 bases are shared with TRBD1. J was trimmed by 5 bases and V by 4 bases; bases with no gene match: 7. The CDR3 loop spans 15 amino acids. Germline loops: CDR1 MNHEY, CDR2 SMNVEV (reference sequence). As DNA, the CDR3 is TGTGCCAGCAGTTGGGGACAGGGGAGGGAGACTGAAGCTTTCTTT. This gives the protein CASSWGQGRETEAFF.

This clone was seen only once. The rearrangement uses TRBV6-1 and TRBJ1-2, with TRBD1 matching over 8 bases. The CDR3 covers 15 residues. From germline, CDR1 is MNHNS and CDR2 SASEGT. The J segment lost 3 bases and the V segment lost 5 bases, leaving 8 bases of the junction unmatched. This chain's CDR3 is CASSKRQGADYGYTF. In DNA form, the CDR3 reads TGTGCCAGCAGTAAAAGGCAGGGGGCGGACTATGGCTACACCTTC.

The chain uses TRBV5-6 and TRBJ2-5; TRBD2 is a possible D gene (5 bases). V was clipped by 2 bases and J by 5 bases, with 25 bases between them. Germline values: CDR1 SGHDT, CDR2 YYEEEE. The CDR3 totals 18 residues. The DNA of the CDR3 is TGTGCCAGCAGCTTATCCTACCTAGCTGGGTGGTCGGAGGAGACCCAGTACTTC. It is translated as CASSLSYLAGWSEETQYF.

In this sample, this clone turned up once. The J gene is TRBJ2-3, the V gene TRBV28; the match to TRBD2 covers 7 bases. V lost 6 bases, J lost 10 bases, and 13 bases stayed unmatched. The V gene's germline CDR1 is MDHEN and CDR2 SYDVKM. The CDR3 has 14 residues. The CDR3 nucleotides read TGTGCCAGCAGCCCAGCCAGCGGGGTGTCGTCGCAGTATTTT. It codes for CASSPASGVSSQYF.

The V call is TRBV27, the J call TRBJ2-3; TRBD2 matches at 16 bases. Germline values: CDR1 MNHEY, CDR2 SMNVEV (reference sequence). Unmatched junction bases numbered 21, after V lost 5 bases and J lost 7 bases. The CDR3 covers 21 residues. CDR3 sequence reads: CASSPTSISGTSGRAMYTQYF. The CDR3 DNA reads as TGTGCCAGCAGTCCCACATCCATATCAGGGACTAGCGGGAGGGCCATGTATACGCAGTATTTT.

The chain is built from TRBV4-1 and TRBJ1-1, with a tentative D call TRBD1 (6 bases). Looked up from germline, CDR1 is MGHRA and CDR2 is YSYEKL. V lost 3 bases to trimming and J lost 0 bases, with 14 bases between them. The length of the CDR3 is 16 residues. DNA for the CDR3: TGCGCCAGCAGCCAGCGGACAGTCCGGATGAACACTGAAGCTTTCTTT. Encoded protein: CASSQRTVRMNTEAFF.

The chain links TRBV30 to TRBJ1-2, with TRBD1 identical over 7 bases. Germline V CDR1 and CDR2: GTSNPN, SVGIG (reference sequence). The CDR3 totals 13 residues. V dropped 1 base and J dropped 7; count of bases not matched to a gene: 6. In DNA, the CDR3 is TGTGCCTGGAGTGGTGGGACAGAGTTTGGCTACACCTTC. Residues: CAWSGGTEFGYTF.

The sample holds one count of this clone. The chain has TRBV27 and TRBJ2-2; tentatively, D is TRBD2 (6 bases). The germline gives CDR1 MNHEY, CDR2 SMNVEV (reference sequence). This CDR3 contains 16 residues. V was shortened by 0 bases and J by 5 bases, with 13 bases between the two germline ends. The chain's CDR3 is CASSLSVGRGTGELFF. CDR3 bases: TGTGCCAGCAGTTTATCTGTAGGGCGGGGAACCGGGGAGCTGTTTTTT.

V and J are TRBV9 and TRBJ1-3; D uncertain. This CDR3 region has 17 residues. Between the trimmed V and J ends, which lost 0 bases and 0 bases, there was a span of 13 bases. The germline gives CDR1 SGDLS, CDR2 YYNGEE. CDR3 amino acids: CASSVEGGLGSGNTIYF. CDR3 DNA sequence: TGTGCCAGCAGCGTAGAGGGAGGGTTGGGCTCTGGAAACACCATATATTTT.

The chain is built from TRBV6-4 and TRBJ2-2; 8 bases are a match to TRBD2. Germline V gene data show CDR1 as MRHNA and CDR2 as SNTAGT. V lost 6 bases and J lost 6; bases outside the gene matches: 6. The CDR3 loop spans 14 amino acids. CDR3 protein: CASSPTGGSGELFF. The CDR3 nucleotides are TGTGCCAGCAGCCCCACGGGGGGGTCCGGGGAGCTGTTTTTT.

This rearrangement joins TRBV18 to TRBJ2-7; 11 bases align to TRBD2. This CDR3 is 16 amino acids long. Per germline, CDR1 KGHSH and CDR2 LQKENI. The trim removed 3 bases at V and 3 bases at J, leaving 7 bases unmatched. As DNA, the CDR3 is TGTGCCAGCTCACCTCAAACCGGGACTAGCGGCTACGAGCAGTACTTC. It codes for CASSPQTGTSGYEQYF. The full variable domain, in which reference TRBV18 and TRBJ2-7 provide the parts outside the CDR3, is NAGVMQNPRHLVRRRGQEARLRCSPMKGHSHVYWYRQLPEEGLKFMVYLQKENIIDESGMPKERFSAEFPKEGPSILRIQQVVRGDSAAYFCASSPQTGTSGYEQYFGPGTRLTVT.

The CDR3 here is CASRRGGARTEAFF. For the CDR3, the DNA is TGTGCCAGCAGGAGAGGGGGCGCGAGAACTGAAGCTTTCTTT. The rearrangement links TRBV2 to TRBJ1-1, with TRBD1 matching over 7 bases. CDR3 length: 14 residues. The germline CDR1 and CDR2 sequences are SNHLY and FYNNEI. V shed 6 bases and J 5 bases; nucleotides not matched to a gene: 9.

The chain carries TRBV27 and TRBJ1-6; 9 nucleotides match TRBD1. Germline-derived CDR1 and CDR2 are MNHEY and SMNVEV (reference sequence). The J segment lost 6 bases and the V segment lost 5 bases, leaving 5 bases of the junction unmatched. This CDR3 spans 15 amino acids. The CDR3 here is CASSLAGQGNSPLHF. The CDR3 DNA follows: TGTGCCAGCAGTCTCGCGGGACAGGGTAATTCACCCCTCCACTTT.

This clone has only one observation. DNA for the CDR3: TGCGCCAGCAGACCGACTAGCGGGGGCTCAGATACGCAGTATTTT. This sequence encodes CASRPTSGGSDTQYF. The V and J genes are TRBV5-1 and TRBJ2-3, with 12 bases lining up with TRBD2. The V gene end was trimmed by 5 bases and the J gene end by 4 bases; junction bases not matched to a gene: 5. This CDR3 has 15 amino acids. The germline V gene has CDR1 SGHRS and CDR2 YFSETQ.